This T cell receptor beta chain derives from a study of shared clonotypes between healthy human individuals. Study findings and constraints: Sharing across four donors was seen in roughly 5% of naive CD4 clonotypes. Memory subsets generally showed lower estimated richness than naive subsets.

Using immunoSEQ multiplex PCR, the repertoire was profiled, and TCRdb retains in-frame clones only, with some absent. The sample includes about 2.4 million clones, more than 85% of them seen just once. A remark on this clone: Its matching antigen is unknown.

This CDR3 is built from 14 residues. Germline-derived CDR1 and CDR2 are LNHNV and YYDKDF (reference sequence). Trimming took off 1 base at V and 7 bases at J, with 13 bases between the two ends. The sequenced material came from naive CD4+ T cells from PBMCs. Subset in this sample: CD45RA+ positively selected. This chain uses TRBV15 with TRBJ1-2, with unresolved D. The TCR comes from a man aged 18 to 29 in good health. Some clones in this sample may be carry-over from other donors' samples. The chain's CDR3 is CATSRGVGVSGYTF. CDR3 DNA sequence: TGTGCCACCAGCAGAGGAGTTGGGGTATCTGGCTACACCTTC. The full variable domain, completed using reference TRBV15 and TRBJ1-2, is DAMVIQNPRYQVTQFGKPVTLSCSQTLNHNVMYWYQQKSSQAPKLLFHYYDKDFNNEADTPDNFQSRRPNTSFCFLDIRSPGLGDTAMYLCATSRGVGVSGYTFGSGTRLTVV.